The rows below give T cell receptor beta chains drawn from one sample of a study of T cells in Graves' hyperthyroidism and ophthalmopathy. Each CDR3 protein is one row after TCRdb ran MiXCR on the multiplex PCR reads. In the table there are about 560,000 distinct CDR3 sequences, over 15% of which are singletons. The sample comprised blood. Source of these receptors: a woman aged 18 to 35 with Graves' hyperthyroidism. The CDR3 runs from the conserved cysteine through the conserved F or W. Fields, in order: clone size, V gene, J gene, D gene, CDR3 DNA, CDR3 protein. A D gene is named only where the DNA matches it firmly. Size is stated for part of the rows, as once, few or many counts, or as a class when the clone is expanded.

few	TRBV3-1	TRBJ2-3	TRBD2	TGTGCCAGCAGCCAAGATTTACGGACTAGCGGAACCACAGATACGCAGTATTTT	CASSQDLRTSGTTDTQYF
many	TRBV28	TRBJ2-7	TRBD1	TGTGCCAGCAGTAGGGGGCGCGACTACGAGCAGTACTTC	CASSRGRDYEQYF
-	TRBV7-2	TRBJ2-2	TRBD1	TGTGCCAGCAGCCCGAGTCCCGGGACAGGGAACACCGGGGAGCTGTTTTTT	CASSPSPGTGNTGELFF
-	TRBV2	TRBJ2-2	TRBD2	TGTGCCAGCGGGGCTAGCGGGACCACCGGGGAGCTGTTTTTT	CASGASGTTGELFF
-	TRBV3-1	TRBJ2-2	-	TGTGCCAGCAGCCCCTTCGACACCGGGGAGCTGTTTTTT	CASSPFDTGELFF
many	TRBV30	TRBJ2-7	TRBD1	TGTGCCTGGAATCGGGGACAGCGGAACTACGAGCAGTACTTC	CAWNRGQRNYEQYF
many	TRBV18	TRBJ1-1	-	TGTGCCAGCTCACCACTGGAGAGGGAGGGGTCTGAAGCTTTCTTT	CASSPLEREGSEAFF
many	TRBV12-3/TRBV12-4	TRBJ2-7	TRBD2	TGTGCCAGCAGTCTCTCCAAACTAGCGGCTACCTACGAGCAGTACTTC	CASSLSKLAATYEQYF
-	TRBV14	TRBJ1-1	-	TGTGCCAGCAGCCAAGGGTTGGACACTGAAGCTTTCTTT	CASSQGLDTEAFF
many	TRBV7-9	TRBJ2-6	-	TGTGCCAGCAGCTTATCTGGTTATGGGGCCAACGTCCTGACTTTC	CASSLSGYGANVLTF
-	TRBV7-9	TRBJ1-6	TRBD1	TGTGCCAGCAGCCGACAGGGCCTGGACTCACCCCTCCACTTT	CASSRQGLDSPLHF
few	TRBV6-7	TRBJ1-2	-	TGTGCCAGCAGCCATGGACTGAACTATGGCTACACCTTC	CASSHGLNYGYTF
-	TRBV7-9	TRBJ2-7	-	TGTGCCAGCAGCTTACTGGAGGTTTCCTACGAGCAGTACTTC	CASSLLEVSYEQYF
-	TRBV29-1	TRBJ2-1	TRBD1	TGCAGCGTTAAAGACAGGGGGCTTAACTATGAGCAGTTCTTC	CSVKDRGLNYEQFF
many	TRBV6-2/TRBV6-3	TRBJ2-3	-	TGTGCCAGCGGGGAACCGACTCGCACAGATACGCAGTATTTT	CASGEPTRTDTQYF
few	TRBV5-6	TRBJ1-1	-	TGTGCCAGCAGCTCCCTACGGGCGGGGAACACTGAAGCTTTCTTT	CASSSLRAGNTEAFF
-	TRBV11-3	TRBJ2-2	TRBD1	TGTGCCAGCAGCTTAGGGTACCGGGACAGGGGATCCGGGGAGCTGTTTTTT	CASSLGYRDRGSGELFF
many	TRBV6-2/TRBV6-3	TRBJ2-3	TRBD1	TGTGCCAGCAGCTGGGACAGCTCTAGCACAGATACGCAGTATTTT	CASSWDSSSTDTQYF
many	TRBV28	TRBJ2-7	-	TGTGCCAGCAGAATAGGGGTCGAGCAGTACTTC	CASRIGVEQYF
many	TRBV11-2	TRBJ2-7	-	TGTGCCAGCGGCCGGGTCGGAGGCTCCTACGAGCAGTACTTC	CASGRVGGSYEQYF
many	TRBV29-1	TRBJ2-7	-	TGCAGCGTTGCCTACTCCTACGAGCAGTACTTC	CSVAYSYEQYF
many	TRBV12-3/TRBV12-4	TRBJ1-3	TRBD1	TGTGCCAGCAGATACTACCTAGGGACAGGGTCTAACACCATATATTTT	CASRYYLGTGSNTIYF
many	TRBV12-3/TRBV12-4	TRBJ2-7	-	TGTGCCAGCAGTTTGAGGACACTCTCCTACGAGCAGTACTTC	CASSLRTLSYEQYF
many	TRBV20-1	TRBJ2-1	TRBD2	TGCAGTGCGCGGGGACTAGCGGGGGGGAAAGCCTACAATGAGCAGTTCTTC	CSARGLAGGKAYNEQFF
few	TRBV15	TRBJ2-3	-	TGTGCCACCAGCAGAGATGAGGGGAGCACAGATACGCAGTATTTT	CATSRDEGSTDTQYF
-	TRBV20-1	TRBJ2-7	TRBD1	TGCAGTGCTATAAACAACAGGGGGACCACCTACGAGCAGTACTTC	CSAINNRGTTYEQYF
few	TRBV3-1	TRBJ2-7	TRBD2	TGTGCCAGCAGCCAGGGGACTAGCAACGAGCAGTACTTC	CASSQGTSNEQYF
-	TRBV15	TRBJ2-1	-	TGTGCCACCAGCAGTGGGTCCTACGAGCAGTTCTTC	CATSSGSYEQFF
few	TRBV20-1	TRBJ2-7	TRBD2	TGCAGTGCTAGTAGACCTAGCGGGGGGGGGACCTACGAGCAGTACTTC	CSASRPSGGGTYEQYF
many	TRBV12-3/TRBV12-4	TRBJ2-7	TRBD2	TGTGCCAGCAGTTTGAGTGGACTAGCGGGAGCCGAGCAGTACTTC	CASSLSGLAGAEQYF
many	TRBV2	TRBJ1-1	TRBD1	TGTGCCAGCAGTGTTTCCCCGGGACAGGCGAACACTGAAGCTTTCTTT	CASSVSPGQANTEAFF
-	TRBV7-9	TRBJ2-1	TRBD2	TGTGCCAGCAGCTTAGCCATAGCGGGGGCCCTCTCTGATGAGCAGTTCTTC	CASSLAIAGALSDEQFF